The clone carrying this T cell receptor (beta chain) was picked up many times. The data are from a study of early T cells in non-severe SARS-CoV-2 infection. The wider study: Sequencing used unsorted whole-blood bulk RNA, so chains lack pairing.

The protocol attached unique molecular identifiers to individual cDNA molecules. TCRdb re-analysed the 5' RACE reads in MiXCR, keeping a single row per CDR3 protein. The sample records approximately 76,000 distinct CDR3 sequences, around 11% being singletons. Germline loops: CDR1 ENHRY, CDR2 SYGVKD. CDR3 size: 13 residues. Trimming pared 6 bases from V and 10 bases from J, leaving 16 bases between. V and J are TRBV10-3 and TRBJ2-4, with a possible D match to TRBD1 (6 bases). This TCR was sampled from an adult who was a healthcare worker with PCR-confirmed SARS-CoV-2 infection or an uninfected control (not recorded which). Sequenced input: whole blood. The CDR3 reads CAISPDRSTIQYF. CDR3 nucleotide sequence: TGTGCCATCAGCCCCGACAGGTCCACTATTCAGTACTTC.